This T cell receptor (beta chain) was sequenced for a study of cytomegalovirus exposure and HLA in healthy donors. Study-wide results and caveats: A later analysis showed that HLA-associated TCR beta chains had undergone more clonal expansion than equally common others. Altogether, around 160 TCR beta chains were recorded as cytomegalovirus-associated.

The PCR had 60 Vbeta and 13 Jbeta primers. Assay: immunoSEQ multiplex PCR; the TCRdb copy retains only in-frame clones and omits some. The table shows some 160,000 clones, with about four fifths occurring only once. Turning to this clone: Its antigen is unknown. Other DNA sequences in this sample translate to the same CDR3.

The sequence was obtained from a woman aged 45-59 years in good health and CMV-seronegative. Sequences were obtained from PBMCs.

The CDR3 DNA reads TGTGCCAGCAGCTTGAACAGGCAAGAGACCCAGTACTTC. Encoded protein: CASSLNRQETQYF. The V gene is TRBV5-8, the J gene TRBJ2-5; TRBD1 is a possible D gene (5 bases). V was shortened by 1 base and J by 2 bases, with 6 bases between the two germline ends. In germline, CDR1 is SGHTS, CDR2 YDEGEE. The CDR3 has 13 amino acids.